Listed below are T cell receptor beta chains from one sample, sequenced in a study of neurological immune-mediated disorders. TCRdb re-analysed the 5' RACE reads in MiXCR, keeping a single row per CDR3 protein. Of more than 75,000 distinct CDR3 sequences in the sample, under 4.5% were seen once. Sequenced sample: PBMCs. These receptors originate from a woman aged 55-69 years with multiple sclerosis. CDR3s include the opening cysteine and the closing phenylalanine or tryptophan. Each record gives: J gene, D gene, V gene, clone size, CDR3 protein, CDR3 DNA. D genes are given only for firm matches. Clone size is shown for a subset of rows, as once, few, many or a class of expanded clone.

TRBJ1-1,TRBD1,TRBV5-1,many,CASTKWDREGNTEAFF,TGCGCCAGCACTAAATGGGACAGGGAGGGGAACACTGAAGCTTTCTTT
TRBJ2-5,-,TRBV21-1,-,CASSKAHLSGVKETQYF,TGTGCCAGCAGCAAAGCCCACCTATCGGGGGTGAAAGAGACCCAGTACTTC
TRBJ1-5,-,TRBV15,many,CATSRVTRTGDQPQHF,TGTGCCACCAGCAGAGTGACCCGGACGGGTGATCAGCCCCAGCATTTT
TRBJ2-6,TRBD1,TRBV20-1,many,CSARESIGTGRSGANVLTF,TGCAGTGCTAGAGAGTCAATCGGGACAGGCCGCTCTGGGGCCAACGTCCTGACTTTC
TRBJ1-1,-,TRBV15,many,CATSRNTEAFF,TGTGCCACCAGCCGGAACACTGAAGCTTTCTTT
TRBJ1-6,-,TRBV7-6,many,CASSLEADSASYNSPLHF,TGTGCCAGCAGCTTAGAGGCTGACAGTGCCTCCTATAATTCACCCCTCCACTTT
TRBJ1-1,-,TRBV12-3/TRBV12-4,many,CASSHNGNTEAFF,TGTGCCAGCAGCCACAACGGGAACACTGAAGCTTTCTTT
TRBJ2-3,TRBD1,TRBV20-1,many,CSAILSTGVSDTQYF,TGCAGTGCTATCTTGTCGACAGGGGTTTCAGATACGCAGTATTTT
TRBJ1-3,-,TRBV6-6,-,CASSYPAGVGNTIYF,TGTGCCAGCAGTTACCCTGCAGGGGTTGGAAACACCATATATTTT
TRBJ2-3,-,TRBV5-1,many,CASSLGTASTDTQYF,TGCGCCAGCAGCTTGGGGACAGCTAGCACAGATACGCAGTATTTT
TRBJ1-1,-,TRBV7-9,many,CASSLVRVNTEAFF,TGTGCCAGCAGCTTAGTACGGGTGAACACTGAAGCTTTCTTT
TRBJ2-3,-,TRBV7-8,many,CASSSRQYTDTQYF,TGTGCCAGCAGCTCTAGGCAGTACACAGATACGCAGTATTTT
TRBJ1-5,-,TRBV7-9,many,CASSLDGGNNQPQHF,TGTGCCAGCAGCTTAGATGGGGGGAACAATCAGCCCCAGCATTTT
TRBJ1-2,TRBD1,TRBV28,many,CASSGGGQRSYGYTF,TGTGCCAGCAGTGGAGGGGGACAGAGATCCTATGGCTACACCTTC
TRBJ1-4,-,TRBV5-1,many,CASSLDKPTNEKLFF,TGCGCCAGCAGCTTAGACAAGCCCACTAATGAAAAACTGTTTTTT
TRBJ2-5,-,TRBV4-2,many,CASSPSMVGDVETQYF,TGTGCCAGCAGCCCGAGTATGGTGGGGGACGTGGAGACCCAGTACTTC
TRBJ1-5,-,TRBV4-1,many,CASSRSLGENNQPQHF,TGCGCCAGCAGCCGATCATTGGGGGAGAACAATCAGCCCCAGCATTTT